These 12 T cell receptor beta chains were all obtained from the same sample, sequenced in a study of neoadjuvant nivolumab and ipilimumab in lung cancer. Only in-frame clones appear in the TCRdb table, and some are missing; sequencing was by immunoSEQ multiplex PCR. The repertoire holds about 19,000 clones, about 90% seen once, with less than 2.5% in the top ten. The sample in question was peripheral blood, obtained before neoadjuvant nivolumab, alone or with ipilimumab. The source is an adult with non-small cell lung cancer.

V is TRBV7-6 and J is TRBJ2-7; maybe TRBD2 (5 bases). The CDR3 totals 15 residues. Germline-derived CDR1 and CDR2 are SGHVS and FNYEAQ. V shed 0 bases and J shed 2 bases, with 11 bases lying between them. CDR3 sequence: CASSLAEGPAYEQYF. CDR3 DNA: TGTGCCAGCAGCTTAGCAGAGGGCCCAGCCTACGAGCAGTACTTC. Variable domain in full (rest from reference TRBV7-6 and TRBJ2-7): GAGVSQSPRYKVTKRGQDVALRCDPISGHVSLYWYRQALGQGPEFLTYFNYEAQQDKSGLPNDRFSAERPEGSISTLTIQRTEQRDSAMYRCASSLAEGPAYEQYFGPGTRLTVT.

The V gene is TRBV7-2, the J gene TRBJ1-2; the match to TRBD1 covers 7 bases. Per germline, CDR1 SGHTA and CDR2 FQGNSA. V was pared by 8 bases and J by 8 bases, with 8 bases of the junction left unmatched. This CDR3 has 12 amino acids. This CDR3 is CASGKGAVGYTF. CDR3 nucleotides: TGTGCCAGCGGGAAGGGGGCGGTGGGCTACACCTTC. Combining the CDR3 with reference TRBV7-2 and TRBJ1-2 gives the whole variable domain GAGVSQSPSNKVTEKGKDVELRCDPISGHTALYWYRQSLGQGLEFLIYFQGNSAPDKSGLPSDRFSAERTGGSVSTLTIQRTQQEDSAVYLCASGKGAVGYTFGSGTRLTVV.

This clone was counted only a few times. The chain is built from TRBV7-9 and TRBJ2-5; TRBD2 is a possible D gene (7 bases). The CDR3 is 16 residues long. CDR1 and CDR2 (germline): SEHNR, FQNEAQ (reference sequence). V shed 5 bases and J shed 7 bases, with 23 bases lying between them. The chain's CDR3 is CASSTQTGGGAGTQYF. The CDR3 DNA follows: TGTGCCAGCAGCACCCAGACTGGGGGGGGCGCGGGGACCCAGTACTTC.

This rearrangement joins TRBV29-1 to TRBJ2-7; TRBD1 is a possible D gene (7 bases). Germline V gene lookup returns CDR1 SQVTM and CDR2 ANQGSEA. The V gene lost 7 bases and the J gene lost 5 bases, with 15 bases spanning the gap. The CDR3 consists of 12 residues. This CDR3 is CSGTGGRNEQYF. CDR3 DNA sequence: TGCAGCGGGACAGGAGGGAGGAACGAGCAGTACTTC.

This clone was seen just once. The chain employs TRBV9 and TRBJ2-3; TRBD2 matches at 7 bases. This CDR3 has 16 residues. V shed 2 bases, J shed 3 bases, and the junction held 9 bases outside the gene matches. Germline V lookup: CDR1 SGDLS, CDR2 YYNGEE. The CDR3 DNA is TGTGCCAGCAGCGTTCTCGGAGCGCGGGGGACAGATACGCAGTATTTT. Amino acid sequence: CASSVLGARGTDTQYF.

The CDR3 DNA follows: TGTGCCTGGAGTGTATCCCAGGGGGCCGGCTACACCTTC. Translated, it gives CAWSVSQGAGYTF. The V gene is TRBV30, the J gene TRBJ1-2; 8 nucleotides agree with TRBD1. The CDR3 runs to 13 residues. Trimming at V came to 0 bases and at J to 8 bases, leaving 5 bases not matched to a gene. The germline CDR1 and CDR2 sequences are GTSNPN and SVGIG (reference sequence).

J is TRBJ2-2 and V is TRBV6-4; TRBD1 aligns across 8 bases. V lost 6 bases to trimming and J lost 5 bases; unmatched junction nucleotides: 5. The CDR3 runs 14 residues. The germline V gene encodes CDR1 MRHNA and CDR2 SNTAGT. Written as DNA, the CDR3 is TGTGCCAGCAGCGACAGGGGCGGTACCGGGGAGCTGTTTTTT. Translating gives CASSDRGGTGELFF.

V gene TRBV10-3 combines with J gene TRBJ2-7, with TRBD2 matching over 9 bases. The CDR3 consists of 16 residues. The V gene's germline CDR1 is ENHRY and CDR2 SYGVKD. The V segment lost 5 bases and the J segment 4 bases; nucleotides outside the gene matches: 12. The CDR3 nucleotides are TGTGCCATCAGTCCCTCTTTTGGACTAGCGAGATACGAGCAGTACTTC. Amino acid sequence: CAISPSFGLARYEQYF.

V and J are TRBV11-2 and TRBJ1-5; no firm D call. Germline CDR1 is SGHAT and CDR2 is FQNNGV. The CDR3 covers 15 residues. The V end was cut by 0 bases, the J end by 4 bases, with 10 bases between. CDR3 in DNA: TGTGCCAGCAGCTTAGATGGCAGTAATAATCAGCCCCAGCATTTT. Amino acid sequence: CASSLDGSNNQPQHF.

The chain links TRBV5-1 to TRBJ2-5; the D call may be TRBD1 or TRBD2 (7 bases each). The ends were cut back, 4 bases at V and 1 base at J, with 20 bases in the middle. The germline gives CDR1 SGHRS, CDR2 YFSETQ. This CDR3 is built from 17 residues. CDR3 nucleotides: TGCGCCAGCAGCCGGTGGGGACAGCGGGAACCCCAAGAGACCCAGTACTTC. Encoded protein: CASSRWGQREPQETQYF.

This clone is a singleton in its sample. The chain combines TRBV7-9 with TRBJ1-1; 8 nucleotides match TRBD1. CDR3 length: 12 residues. Germline values: CDR1 SEHNR, CDR2 FQNEAQ (reference sequence). V dropped 6 bases and J dropped 3; count of bases not matched to a gene: 0. This CDR3 is CASRTGDTEAFF. The CDR3 region has the DNA TGTGCCAGCAGGACAGGGGACACTGAAGCTTTCTTT.

The chain recombines TRBV6-6 with TRBJ1-1; D is uncertain. The germline V gene has CDR1 MNHNY and CDR2 SVGAGI (reference sequence). The CDR3 length is 12 residues. The V gene lost 6 bases and the J gene lost 2 bases, with 7 bases spanning the gap. CDR3 bases: TGTGCCAGCAGATCGCTCAACACTGAAGCTTTCTTT. Residues: CASRSLNTEAFF.